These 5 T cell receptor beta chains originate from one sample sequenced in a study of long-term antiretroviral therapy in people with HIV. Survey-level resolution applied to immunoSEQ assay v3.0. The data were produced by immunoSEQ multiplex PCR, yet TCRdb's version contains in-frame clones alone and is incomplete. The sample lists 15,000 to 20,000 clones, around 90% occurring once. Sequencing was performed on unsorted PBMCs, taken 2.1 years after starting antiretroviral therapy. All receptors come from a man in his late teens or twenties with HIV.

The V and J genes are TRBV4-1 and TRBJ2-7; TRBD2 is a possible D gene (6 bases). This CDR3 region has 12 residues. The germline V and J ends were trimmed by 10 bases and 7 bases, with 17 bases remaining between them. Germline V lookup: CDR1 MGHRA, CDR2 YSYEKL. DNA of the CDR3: TGCGCCACCGCGGGACCATGGGGGGAGCAGTACTTC. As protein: CATAGPWGEQYF.

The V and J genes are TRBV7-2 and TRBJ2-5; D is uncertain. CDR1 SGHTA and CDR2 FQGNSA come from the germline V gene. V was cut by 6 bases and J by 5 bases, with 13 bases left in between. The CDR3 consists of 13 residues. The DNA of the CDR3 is TGTGCCAGCAGTCCCTCCGGTTCGGAGACCCAGTACTTC. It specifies CASSPSGSETQYF.

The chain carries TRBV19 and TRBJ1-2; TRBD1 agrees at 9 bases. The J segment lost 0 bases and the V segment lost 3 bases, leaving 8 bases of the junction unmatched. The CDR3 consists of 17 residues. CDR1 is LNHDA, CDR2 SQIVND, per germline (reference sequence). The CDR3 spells CASSILTGQGTNYGYTF. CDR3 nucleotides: TGTGCCAGTAGTATCCTTACGGGACAGGGAACTAACTATGGCTACACCTTC.

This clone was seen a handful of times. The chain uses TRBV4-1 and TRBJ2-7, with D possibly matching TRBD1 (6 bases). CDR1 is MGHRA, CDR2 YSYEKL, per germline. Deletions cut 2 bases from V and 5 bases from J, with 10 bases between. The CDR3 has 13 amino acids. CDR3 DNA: TGCGCCAGCAGCCAATTCGGGGACAACGAGCAGTACTTC. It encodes CASSQFGDNEQYF.

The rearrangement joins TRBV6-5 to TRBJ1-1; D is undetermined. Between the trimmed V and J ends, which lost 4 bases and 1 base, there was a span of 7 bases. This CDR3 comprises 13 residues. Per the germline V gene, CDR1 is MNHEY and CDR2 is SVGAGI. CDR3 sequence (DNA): TGTGCCAGCAGTTTGGGCAGGAACACTGAAGCTTTCTTT. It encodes CASSLGRNTEAFF.